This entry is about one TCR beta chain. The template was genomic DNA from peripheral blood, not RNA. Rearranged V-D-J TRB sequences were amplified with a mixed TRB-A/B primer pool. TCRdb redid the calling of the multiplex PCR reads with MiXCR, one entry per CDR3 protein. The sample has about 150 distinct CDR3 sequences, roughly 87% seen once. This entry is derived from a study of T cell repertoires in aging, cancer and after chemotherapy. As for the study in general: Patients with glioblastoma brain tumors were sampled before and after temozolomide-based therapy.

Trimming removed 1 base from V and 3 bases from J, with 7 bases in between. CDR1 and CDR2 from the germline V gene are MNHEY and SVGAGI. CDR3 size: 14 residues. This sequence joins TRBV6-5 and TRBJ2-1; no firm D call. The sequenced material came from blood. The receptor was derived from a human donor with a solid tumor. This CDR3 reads CASSYYRGYNEQFF. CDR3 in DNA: TGTGCCAGCAGTTACTACAGAGGCTACAATGAGCAGTTCTTC.